Shown below are 17 T cell receptor beta chains from a single sample sequenced in a study of blood T cell repertoires in COVID-19. Sequenced by immunoSEQ multiplex PCR; TCRdb stores in-frame clones only, minus some. The data show around 200,000 clones, 86% seen once. The source material was PBMCs or T cells enriched from blood (not recorded which). The receptors shown here come from a man aged 35-49 years with acute COVID-19.

Only a few counts were recorded for this clone. The V call is TRBV7-3, the J call TRBJ2-1, with D hard to call. The CDR3 length is 17 residues. Germline V CDR1 and CDR2: SGHTA, FQGTGA. Trimming stripped 5 bases from V and 4 bases from J, with 21 bases between. The CDR3 DNA reads TGTGCCAGCAGCCTAAAGCCCGCCGGTAGCATTTACAATGAGCAGTTCTTC. It translates to CASSLKPAGSIYNEQFF.

This sequence joins TRBV5-6 and TRBJ2-5, with 9 bases matching TRBD2. The length of the CDR3 is 17 residues. V lost 0 bases and J lost 4; bases outside the gene matches: 10. Germline CDR1 SGHDT, CDR2 YYEEEE. The CDR3 spells CASSLALGGRAPETQYF. The CDR3 nucleotides read TGTGCCAGCAGCTTGGCCTTGGGCGGGAGGGCCCCAGAGACCCAGTACTTC.

The J gene is TRBJ2-3, the V gene TRBV11-2; D uncertain. V lost 3 bases to trimming and J lost 4 bases, with 17 bases between them. This CDR3 is built from 16 residues. Germline CDR1 and CDR2: SGHAT and FQNNGV. The CDR3 protein is CASSFTIGGGADTQYF. DNA of the CDR3: TGTGCCAGCAGCTTTACTATCGGCGGCGGCGCAGATACGCAGTATTTT.

Concerning this clone itself: The germline gene is not matched at one end of the junction; a read error may be the cause. The chain is built from TRBV30 and TRBJ2-2; 11 nucleotides match TRBD1. This CDR3 has 20 amino acids. Germline CDR1 is GTSNPN and CDR2 is SVGIG (reference sequence). This CDR3 reads CAWSPSTWGGQGVNAGELFF. The CDR3 DNA reads as TGTGCCTGGAGTCCCTCAACGTGGGGGGGACAGGGGGTGAACGCCGGGGAGCTGTTTTTT.

J is TRBJ1-2 and V is TRBV28; D might be TRBD1 (6 bases). The CDR3 loop spans 13 amino acids. Between the trimmed V and J ends, which lost 6 bases and 7 bases, there was a span of 15 bases. Germline V gives CDR1 MDHEN, CDR2 SYDVKM. The CDR3 DNA is TGTGCCAGCAGACCCCGGGACACGGTTGGCTACACCTTC. Encoded protein: CASRPRDTVGYTF.

The chain recombines TRBV5-1 with TRBJ2-3; tentative D call: TRBD2 (5 bases). This CDR3 is built from 14 residues. With 0 bases removed from V and 2 bases from J, the gap between germline ends came to 7 bases. The germline CDR1 and CDR2 sequences are SGHRS and YFSETQ. CDR3 amino acids: CASSLVGLTDTQYF. The DNA for the CDR3 is TGCGCCAGCAGCTTGGTCGGACTCACAGATACGCAGTATTTT.

The sample holds a few counts of this clone. The chain couples TRBV9 to TRBJ2-1, with 15 bases lining up with TRBD2. The germline gives CDR1 SGDLS, CDR2 YYNGEE. This CDR3 is 16 amino acids long. Germline trimming cut 2 bases from V and 8 bases from J; bases unmatched to any gene: 5. CDR3 residues: CASSVRTSGRGHEQFF. The CDR3 coding sequence is TGTGCCAGCAGCGTTCGGACTAGCGGGAGGGGCCATGAGCAGTTCTTC.

The chain uses TRBV7-2 and TRBJ2-1; possible D gene TRBD1, 6 bases. Germline V gene sequence: CDR1 SGHTA, CDR2 FQGNSA. This CDR3 is 11 amino acids long. Trimming took 4 bases from V and 11 from J, leaving 9 bases between them. The CDR3 region is CASSYRDKQFF. Here the CDR3 DNA reads TGTGCCAGCAGCTACCGGGACAAGCAGTTCTTC.

CDR3 in DNA: TGTGCCAGCAGCCCGCAGACGGGACTACTCATTGGGGAGCTGTTTTTT. It codes for CASSPQTGLLIGELFF. The chain is built from TRBV5-4 and TRBJ2-2; 7 bases match TRBD2. This CDR3 comprises 16 residues. Germline loops: CDR1 SGHNT, CDR2 YYREEE (reference sequence). The trim removed 4 bases at V and 8 bases at J, leaving 14 bases unmatched. Full variable domain (rest looked up from reference TRBV5-4 and TRBJ2-2): ETGVTQSPTHLIKTRGQQVTLRCSSQSGHNTVSWYQQALGQGPQFIFQYYREEENGRGNFPPRFSGLQFPNYSSELNVNALELDDSALYLCASSPQTGLLIGELFFGEGSRLTVL.

The CDR3 loop reads CASSQTGTGGSGEQYF. As DNA, the CDR3 is TGTGCCAGTAGCCAGACCGGGACAGGGGGCTCTGGCGAGCAGTACTTC. This chain joins TRBV19 and TRBJ2-7; 12 bases are shared with TRBD1. Germline loops: CDR1 LNHDA, CDR2 SQIVND (reference sequence). Trimming took 6 bases from V and 6 from J; bases not matched to a gene: 12. The CDR3 contains 16 residues. Drawing the rest from reference TRBV19 and TRBJ2-7, the complete variable domain is DGGITQSPKYLFRKEGQNVTLSCEQNLNHDAMYWYRQDPGQGLRLIYYSQIVNDFQKGDIAEGYSVSREKKESFPLTVTSAQKNPTAFYLCASSQTGTGGSGEQYFGPGTRLTVT.

The rearrangement links TRBV30 to TRBJ2-7, with 7 positions matching TRBD1. The germline V gene encodes CDR1 GTSNPN and CDR2 SVGIG (reference sequence). This CDR3 spans 13 amino acids. The CDR3 loop is CASDRSSYYEQYF. CDR3 DNA sequence: TGTGCTTCGGACAGGTCCAGTTACTACGAGCAGTACTTC.

CDR3: CASHSGSRPRETQYF. CDR3 sequence (DNA): TGTGCCAGCCACAGCGGGAGCCGCCCCAGAGAGACCCAGTACTTC. J is TRBJ2-5 and V is TRBV2, with 8 bases lining up with TRBD2. The CDR3 is made up of 15 amino acids. The V gene end was trimmed by 8 bases and the J gene end by 4 bases; junction bases not matched to a gene: 12. Germline values: CDR1 SNHLY, CDR2 FYNNEI.

The chain recombines TRBV20-1 with TRBJ1-6; a possible D gene is TRBD1 (5 bases). The ends were cut back, 3 bases at V and 9 bases at J, with 21 bases in the middle. The CDR3 is 16 residues long. CDR1 and CDR2 from the germline V gene are DFQATT and SNEGSKA (reference sequence). CDR3 residues: CSASIFGAVGGSPLHF. CDR3 coding DNA: TGCAGTGCTAGTATTTTTGGGGCAGTCGGGGGTTCACCCCTCCACTTT.

The chain is built from TRBV10-2 and TRBJ2-1; 8 bases line up with TRBD2. The CDR3 is 15 residues long. The V and J ends lost 10 bases and 0 bases, in that order; junction bases with no gene match: 8. Germline-derived CDR1 and CDR2 are WSHSY and SAAADI. CDR3 loop: CATSTGTSSYNEQFF. In DNA form, the CDR3 reads TGCGCCACTTCCACCGGGACTAGCTCCTACAATGAGCAGTTCTTC.

This clone was seen many times. V gene TRBV7-6 combines with J gene TRBJ1-2; 7 bases are a match to TRBD1. Unmatched junction bases numbered 4, after V lost 5 bases and J lost 4 bases. Germline V CDR1 and CDR2: SGHVS, FNYEAQ. CDR3 length: 13 residues. The CDR3 loop reads CASSPGQPYGYTF. Here the CDR3 DNA reads TGTGCCAGCAGCCCGGGACAGCCCTATGGCTACACCTTC.

The chain couples TRBV11-2 to TRBJ2-7, with unresolved D. This CDR3 comprises 14 residues. Germline V gene sequence: CDR1 SGHAT, CDR2 FQNNGV. V lost 4 bases and J 7 bases, leaving 17 bases between the germline ends. The CDR3 DNA reads TGTGCCAGCAGCTATGACATGGCGTTGTTTGAGCAGTACTTC. As protein: CASSYDMALFEQYF.

This clone was detected only once. This chain joins TRBV9 and TRBJ1-1; D ambiguous. V shed 6 bases and J shed 1 base, with 16 bases lying between them. This CDR3 comprises 15 residues. CDR1 is SGDLS and CDR2 is YYNGEE in the germline V gene. The CDR3 here is CASTLAGQWNTEAFF. CDR3 nucleotide sequence: TGTGCCAGCACCCTAGCTGGGCAGTGGAACACTGAAGCTTTCTTT.